This passage covers 15 T cell receptor beta chains from one sample sequenced in a study of Graves' ophthalmopathy and Graves' hyperthyroidism. RNA transcripts were the source from which TCR beta CDR3 regions were amplified. Second-round multiplex PCR came after first-round RT-PCR with HTBI primers. TCRdb re-derived calls from the multiplex PCR reads in MiXCR, one entry per CDR3 protein. The top ten clones hold roughly 11% of a sample with around 1,200,000 distinct CDR3 sequences, about two fifths of them seen once. Material for sequencing was peripheral blood or thyroid tissue (not recorded which). All receptors come from an adult man with Graves' hyperthyroidism.

This clonotype was observed many times. V usage is TRBV7-2 and J usage is TRBJ1-6, with D tentatively TRBD1 (5 bases). Per the germline V gene, CDR1 is SGHTA and CDR2 is FQGNSA. There are 16 residues in the CDR3. V was pared by 7 bases and J by 0 bases, with 13 bases between. This CDR3 is CASNRGDSSYNSPLHF. The DNA for the CDR3 is TGTGCCAGCAACCGAGGAGACAGCTCCTATAATTCACCCCTCCACTTT.

The chain employs TRBV29-1 and TRBJ2-1; D gene unclear. This CDR3 spans 11 amino acids. V lost 4 bases, J lost 7 bases, and 8 bases lay in between. Germline CDR1 and CDR2: SQVTM and ANQGSEA. CDR3 nucleotide sequence: TGCAGCGTTGGGACCGAAAATGAGCAGTTCTTC. Its translation: CSVGTENEQFF.

This sequence joins TRBV24-1 and TRBJ1-2; 9 bases fit TRBD1. Germline V gene sequence: CDR1 KGHDR, CDR2 SFDVKD. V shed 7 bases and J 13 bases; nucleotides not matched to a gene: 9. This CDR3 is 12 amino acids long. The CDR3 loop is CATSQTGGPSTF. CDR3 coding DNA: TGTGCCACCAGCCAGACAGGGGGACCGAGCACCTTC.

This chain links TRBV7-9 with TRBJ2-7; possible D gene TRBD1, 6 bases. CDR1 is SEHNR, CDR2 FQNEAQ, per germline (reference sequence). The length of the CDR3 is 14 residues. Trimming pared 5 bases from V and 2 bases from J, leaving 13 bases between. CDR3 in DNA: TGTGCCAGCAGCGGTTCCCCAGGGGCCTACGAGCAGTACTTC. The encoded protein is CASSGSPGAYEQYF.

The chain uses TRBV25-1 and TRBJ2-6; 7 bases align to TRBD2. Germline V gene lookup returns CDR1 MGHDK and CDR2 SYGVNS. This CDR3 contains 19 residues. V shed 6 bases, J shed 0 bases, and the junction held 14 bases outside the gene matches. Here the CDR3 reads CASSQDPGRPSSGANVLTF. DNA of the CDR3: TGTGCCAGCAGCCAAGACCCCGGGAGGCCCAGCTCTGGGGCCAACGTCCTGACTTTC.

This clonotype was counted ten times or more. The genes are TRBV7-2 and TRBJ2-2; 7 bases align to TRBD1. V lost 5 bases to trimming and J lost 4 bases; unmatched junction nucleotides: 7. CDR1 and CDR2 from the germline V gene are SGHTA and FQGNSA. The CDR3 has 15 amino acids. The CDR3 DNA reads as TGTGCCAGCAGCAAACAACAGGGGACCACCGGGGAGCTGTTTTTT. Residues: CASSKQQGTTGELFF.

To note about this clonotype: At one end, the junction sequence differs from germline, possibly due to a read error. This chain links TRBV2 with TRBJ1-2; 7 bases line up with TRBD1. Germline CDR1 is SNHLY and CDR2 is FYNNEI. The CDR3 totals 16 residues. The CDR3 protein is CASSETGVASNYGYTF. CDR3 bases: TGTGCCAGCAGTGAAACAGGGGTCGCCTCTAACTACGGCTACACCTTC.

The V gene is TRBV4-2, the J gene TRBJ2-3; no clear D gene. The CDR3 is 16 amino acids. Per the germline V gene, CDR1 is LGHNA and CDR2 is YNFKEQ. Trimming stripped 0 bases from V and 0 bases from J, with 10 bases between. The CDR3 nucleotides read TGTGCCAGCAGCCAAGAGTGGAGTAGCAGCACAGATACGCAGTATTTT. Protein product: CASSQEWSSSTDTQYF.

This clonotype was seen repeatedly, ten times or more. This chain joins TRBV12-3 or TRBV12-4 and TRBJ2-6, with D uncertain. The CDR3 loop spans 13 amino acids. V lost 8 bases and J lost 3, with 8 bases in between. The CDR3 DNA reads TGTGCCAGCCTTGAAGTTGGGGCCAACGTCCTGACTTTC. Its protein is CASLEVGANVLTF.

The J gene is TRBJ2-5, the V gene TRBV12-3 or TRBV12-4, with 8 nucleotides matching TRBD1. V shed 4 bases, J shed 10 bases, and the junction held 2 bases outside the gene matches. The CDR3 runs to 11 residues. This CDR3 reads CASSYTGGQYF. CDR3 DNA: TGTGCCAGCAGTTATACAGGGGGCCAGTACTTC.

The J gene is TRBJ2-7, the V gene TRBV28; D is ambiguous. Germline V CDR1 and CDR2: MDHEN, SYDVKM. V lost 2 bases and J lost 7, with 9 bases in between. The length of the CDR3 is 12 residues. In DNA form, the CDR3 reads TGTGCCAGCAGTTTACGCTTGTCAGAGCAGTACTTC. Its protein is CASSLRLSEQYF.

The chain employs TRBV5-1 and TRBJ2-5; no firm D call. The germline V gene has CDR1 SGHRS and CDR2 YFSETQ. Trimming took 3 bases from V and 5 from J, leaving 17 bases between them. This CDR3 spans 15 amino acids. Here the CDR3 DNA reads TGCGCCAGCAGCTCGTTCCCCTTATTTCGGGAGACCCAGTACTTC. Amino acid sequence: CASSSFPLFRETQYF.

This clonotype was observed a single time. The chain carries TRBV7-2 and TRBJ1-6; TRBD1 matches at 8 bases. Per germline, CDR1 SGHTA and CDR2 FQGNSA. The CDR3 totals 15 residues. V dropped 5 bases and J dropped 7; count of bases not matched to a gene: 7. This CDR3 reads CASSQPGQDNSPLHF. CDR3 DNA: TGTGCCAGCAGCCAGCCGGGACAGGACAATTCACCCCTCCACTTT.

This clonotype was observed many times. V usage is TRBV15 and J usage is TRBJ1-5; D is perhaps TRBD1 (5 bases). Trimming took off 8 bases at V and 3 bases at J, with 17 bases between the two ends. Germline V CDR1 and CDR2: LNHNV, YYDKDF (reference sequence). This CDR3 is built from 15 residues. The CDR3 coding sequence is TGTGCCACCCAAGACAGCATAAGGAACAATCAGCCCCAGCATTTT. It codes for CATQDSIRNNQPQHF.

The chain couples TRBV5-1 to TRBJ2-5, with a possible D match to TRBD2 (5 bases). The germline V and J ends were trimmed by 5 bases and 0 bases, with 11 bases remaining between them. The CDR3 has 14 amino acids. In germline, CDR1 is SGHRS, CDR2 YFSETQ. The DNA of the CDR3 is TGCGCCAGCAGAATAGGGCGGGACCAAGAGACCCAGTACTTC. It encodes CASRIGRDQETQYF. Drawing the rest from reference TRBV5-1 and TRBJ2-5, the complete variable domain is KAGVTQTPRYLIKTRGQQVTLSCSPISGHRSVSWYQQTPGQGLQFLFEYFSETQRNKGNFPGRFSGRQFSNSRSEMNVSTLELGDSALYLCASRIGRDQETQYFGPGTRLLVL.